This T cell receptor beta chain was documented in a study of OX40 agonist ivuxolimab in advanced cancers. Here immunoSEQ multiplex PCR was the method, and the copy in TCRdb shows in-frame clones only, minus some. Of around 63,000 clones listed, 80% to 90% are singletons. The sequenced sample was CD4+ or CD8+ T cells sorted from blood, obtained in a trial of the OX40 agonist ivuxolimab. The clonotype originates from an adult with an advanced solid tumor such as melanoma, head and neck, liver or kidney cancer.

The CDR3 DNA follows: TGTGCCAGCAGCTTTGCGCCTAGCGGGGGGGCCTATGAGCAGTTCTTC. Its translation: CASSFAPSGGAYEQFF. The chain employs TRBV12-1 and TRBJ2-1; no check of the table's D call, TRBD2, against the DNA was made. TRBV12-1 is reported as a pseudogene. This CDR3 region has 16 residues.